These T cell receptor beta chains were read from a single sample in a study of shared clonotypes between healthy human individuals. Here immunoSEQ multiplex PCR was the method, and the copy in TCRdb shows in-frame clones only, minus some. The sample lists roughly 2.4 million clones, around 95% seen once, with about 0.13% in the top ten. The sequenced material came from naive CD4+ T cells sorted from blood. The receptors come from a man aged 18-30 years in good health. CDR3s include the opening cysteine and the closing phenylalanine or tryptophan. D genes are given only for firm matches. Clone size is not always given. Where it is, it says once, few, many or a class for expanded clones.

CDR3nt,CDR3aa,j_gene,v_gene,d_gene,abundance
TGTGCCTGGAGTAAACAGGGGGGAGAGACCCAGTACTTC,CAWSKQGGETQYF,TRBJ2-5,TRBV30,TRBD1,-
TGTGCCAGCAGTCCCTCCGGGACAGGCCACAATGAGCAGTTCTTC,CASSPSGTGHNEQFF,TRBJ2-1,TRBV6-5,TRBD1,once
TGTGCCGGGGACCGGGACAGTGGAAACACCATATATTTT,CAGDRDSGNTIYF,TRBJ1-3,TRBV30,TRBD1,-
TGTGCCATCAGTGACCTTGACGGGGGGATGGGGGAGCAGTACTTC,CAISDLDGGMGEQYF,TRBJ2-7,TRBV10-3,TRBD2,-
TGTGCCAGCAGCTTACTCTGGGACAGGGGCGGCGAAAAACTGTTTTTT,CASSLLWDRGGEKLFF,TRBJ1-4,TRBV7-2,TRBD1,-
TGTGCCAGCAGTTCTGGGAGATATGGCTACACCTTC,CASSSGRYGYTF,TRBJ1-2,TRBV28,-,-
TGTGCCAGCAGCTTAGGACAGGGGAGTCCCTACGAGCAGTACTTC,CASSLGQGSPYEQYF,TRBJ2-7,TRBV7-9,TRBD1,-
TGTGCCAGCAGAAGGACAGGGGACACTCCCTACGAGCAGTACTTC,CASRRTGDTPYEQYF,TRBJ2-7,TRBV27,TRBD1,-
TGTGCCAGTAGTATAGATGGGTCGGGGGCCAACGTCCTGACTTTC,CASSIDGSGANVLTF,TRBJ2-6,TRBV19,-,-
TGTGCCAGCAGTGAATGGCAGGCAAACACTGAAGCTTTCTTT,CASSEWQANTEAFF,TRBJ1-1,TRBV2,-,-
TGCGCCAGCAGTGCAAGTCTTTTCAGGACTAGCGGGGAGGGAGAGCAGTACTTC,CASSASLFRTSGEGEQYF,TRBJ2-7,TRBV10-2,TRBD2,-
TGTGCCAGCAGGGAACAGGGGCCCCTTCCCTACGAGCAGTACTTC,CASREQGPLPYEQYF,TRBJ2-7,TRBV9,TRBD1,-
TGTGCCAGCACCGTTTGGACGGGGGATGTGACTGAAGCTTTCTTT,CASTVWTGDVTEAFF,TRBJ1-1,TRBV6-1,-,-
TGTGCCAGCAGCTCAAACAGGGTTTTTGAGACCCAGTACTTC,CASSSNRVFETQYF,TRBJ2-5,TRBV11-2,-,-
TGTGCCAGCAGTAAACAGGGGGTGGTCACTGAAGCTTTCTTT,CASSKQGVVTEAFF,TRBJ1-1,TRBV5-6,TRBD1,once
TGTGCCAGCAGTTTATTGGGTGAGCAGTTCTTC,CASSLLGEQFF,TRBJ2-1,TRBV28,-,-
TGTGCCAGCAGCCGCTCCGGGGAGATAAATGAAAAACTGTTTTTT,CASSRSGEINEKLFF,TRBJ1-4,TRBV9,-,-
TGCGCCAGCCAAGGGACTAGCGGAGGCACCGGGGAGCTGTTTTTT,CASQGTSGGTGELFF,TRBJ2-2,TRBV5-1,TRBD2,-
TGTGCCAGCAGTCCCCTCGGGTTCGAAGCTTTCTTT,CASSPLGFEAFF,TRBJ1-1,TRBV28,-,-
TGTGCCATCAGCCCCGGGGCACACACAGATACGCAGTATTTT,CAISPGAHTDTQYF,TRBJ2-3,TRBV10-3,-,-
TGTGCCAGAAGCGCTAAGAAGTGGGCCTACACTGAAGCTTTCTTT,CARSAKKWAYTEAFF,TRBJ1-1,TRBV5-3,-,-
TGTGCCAGCAGCTTCCGGACAGGGTGGAACACTGAAGCTTTCTTT,CASSFRTGWNTEAFF,TRBJ1-1,TRBV7-2,TRBD1,-
TGTGCCAGCAGCGTGAGCGGGAGACAAGAGACCCAGTACTTC,CASSVSGRQETQYF,TRBJ2-5,TRBV9,TRBD2,-
TGTGCCAGCAGCTTAGCTTCGTGGACAGGGGGTTCCAATGAGCAGTTCTTC,CASSLASWTGGSNEQFF,TRBJ2-1,TRBV7-9,TRBD1,-
TGTGCCAGCAGCGTAGAAATGGCAGGAAACACCATATATTTT,CASSVEMAGNTIYF,TRBJ1-3,TRBV9,-,-
TGTGCCATCAGTCGGGACATGGTGAATCAGCCCCAGCATTTT,CAISRDMVNQPQHF,TRBJ1-5,TRBV10-3,-,-
TGTGCCAGCAGTCCCGGCCGCACTGGGACAGGATGGGGGGGAGCTTTCTTT,CASSPGRTGTGWGGAFF,TRBJ1-1,TRBV27,TRBD1,few
TGTGCCAGCAGCTTAGCTGGCAGGGCCTATGGCTACACCTTC,CASSLAGRAYGYTF,TRBJ1-2,TRBV7-8,-,-
TGCGCCAGCAGCTCCGAAGGTGGGGGGGCCATCGATGAGCAGTTCTTC,CASSSEGGGAIDEQFF,TRBJ2-1,TRBV5-1,-,-
TGTGCCAGCAGTTCAGGACGCCAAGAGACCCAGTACTTC,CASSSGRQETQYF,TRBJ2-5,TRBV28,-,-
TGTGCCATCAGTGAAGCCGGGACTAACTATGGCTACACCTTC,CAISEAGTNYGYTF,TRBJ1-2,TRBV10-3,-,-
TGTGCCTGGAGTGGCCAGGGATCACCCCTCCACTTT,CAWSGQGSPLHF,TRBJ1-6,TRBV30,-,once
TGTGCCAGCAGCTTAGGAGGGGTGTACGAGCAGTACTTC,CASSLGGVYEQYF,TRBJ2-7,TRBV11-2,-,few
TGTGCCAGCAGTGACGTAGGGAATCAGCCCCAGCATTTT,CASSDVGNQPQHF,TRBJ1-5,TRBV6-1,-,-
TGTGCTACCTCACAGGGAAGCACTGGAAACACCATATATTTT,CATSQGSTGNTIYF,TRBJ1-3,TRBV7-7,-,-
TGTGCCAGCTCACGGGGACGGGAGGAGACCCAGTACTTC,CASSRGREETQYF,TRBJ2-5,TRBV18,-,-
TGTGCCATCGTGACAGACCTCGGAGATACGCAGTATTTT,CAIVTDLGDTQYF,TRBJ2-3,TRBV10-3,-,-
TGTGCCAGCAGCTTTTTGGCAGGGGGCGGAAACGAGCAGTACTTC,CASSFLAGGGNEQYF,TRBJ2-7,TRBV7-9,TRBD1,once
TGTGCCAGCAGCCCGGGACTAGCGGGAGCAGATACGCAGTATTTT,CASSPGLAGADTQYF,TRBJ2-3,TRBV5-6,TRBD2,few